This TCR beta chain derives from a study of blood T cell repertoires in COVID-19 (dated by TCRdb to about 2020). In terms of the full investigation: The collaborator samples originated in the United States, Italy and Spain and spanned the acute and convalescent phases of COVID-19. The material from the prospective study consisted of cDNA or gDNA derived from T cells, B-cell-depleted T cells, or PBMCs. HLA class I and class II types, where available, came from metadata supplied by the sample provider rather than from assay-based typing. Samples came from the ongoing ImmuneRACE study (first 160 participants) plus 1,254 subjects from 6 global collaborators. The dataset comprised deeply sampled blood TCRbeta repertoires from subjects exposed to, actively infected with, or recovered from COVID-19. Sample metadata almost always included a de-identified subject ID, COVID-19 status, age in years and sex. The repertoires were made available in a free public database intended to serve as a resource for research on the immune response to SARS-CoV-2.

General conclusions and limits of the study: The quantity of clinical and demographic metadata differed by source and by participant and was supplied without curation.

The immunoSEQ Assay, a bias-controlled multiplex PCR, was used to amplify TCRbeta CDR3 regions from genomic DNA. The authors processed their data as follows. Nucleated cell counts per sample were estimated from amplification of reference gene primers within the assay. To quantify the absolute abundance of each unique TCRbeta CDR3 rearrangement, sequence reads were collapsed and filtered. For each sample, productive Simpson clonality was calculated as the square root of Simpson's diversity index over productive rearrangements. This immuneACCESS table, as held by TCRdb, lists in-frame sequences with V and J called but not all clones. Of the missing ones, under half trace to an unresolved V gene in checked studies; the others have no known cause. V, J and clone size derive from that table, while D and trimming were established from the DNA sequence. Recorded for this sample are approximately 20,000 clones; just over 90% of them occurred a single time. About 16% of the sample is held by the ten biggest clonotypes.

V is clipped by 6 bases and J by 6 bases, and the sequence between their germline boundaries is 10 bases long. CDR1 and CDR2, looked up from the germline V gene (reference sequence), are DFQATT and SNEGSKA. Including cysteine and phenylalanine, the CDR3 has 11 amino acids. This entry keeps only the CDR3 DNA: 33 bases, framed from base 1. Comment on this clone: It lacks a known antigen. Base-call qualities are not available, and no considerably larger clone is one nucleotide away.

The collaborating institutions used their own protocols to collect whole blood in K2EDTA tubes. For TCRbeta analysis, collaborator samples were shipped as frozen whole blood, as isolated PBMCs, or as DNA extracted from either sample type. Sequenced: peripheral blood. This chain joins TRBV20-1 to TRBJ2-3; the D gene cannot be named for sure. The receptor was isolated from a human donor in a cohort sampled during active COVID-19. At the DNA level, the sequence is TGCAGTGCAACCTTGGAGGATACGCAGTATTTT. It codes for CSATLEDTQYF.